The 17 T cell receptor beta chains in this list originate from one sample, sequenced in a study of CD8 T cells in acute hepatitis C reinfection. Generated by immunoSEQ multiplex PCR, the TCRdb table keeps only in-frame clones and is missing some. The table has about 38,000 clones, 75% to 90% seen once. Time point noted: naive CD8 control sorted from an acute-time-point sample. The sample comprised naive CD8+ T cells from PBMCs. The source of these receptors is a woman aged 18-35 years who spontaneously cleared hepatitis C infection.

V and J are TRBV9 and TRBJ1-3, with 7 bases that match TRBD1. The CDR3 sequence is 16 residues long. Germline lookup yields CDR1 SGDLS and CDR2 YYNGEE. Unmatched junction bases numbered 9, after V lost 6 bases and J lost 0 bases. In nucleotides, the CDR3 is TGTGCCAGCACCGCAGGGGGACATCACTCTGGAAACACCATATATTTT. This codes for CASTAGGHHSGNTIYF.

The DNA of the CDR3 is TGTGCCAGCCGGCTTCCATCGGGAGGCACAGATACGCAGTATTTT. Its protein product is CASRLPSGGTDTQYF. J is TRBJ2-3 and V is TRBV5-6; D might be TRBD2 (6 bases). Germline CDR1 SGHDT, CDR2 YYEEEE. Trimming took off 7 bases at V and 1 base at J, with 16 bases between the two ends. The CDR3 consists of 15 residues.

The genes are TRBV19 and TRBJ1-1; 7 nucleotides align to TRBD1. This CDR3 spans 13 amino acids. V shed 5 bases, J shed 7 bases, and the junction held 7 bases outside the gene matches. The germline V gene encodes CDR1 LNHDA and CDR2 SQIVND (reference sequence). The CDR3 region is CASSYGQGVEAFF. CDR3 nucleotide sequence: TGTGCCAGTAGTTATGGTCAGGGGGTTGAAGCTTTCTTT.

The V call is TRBV29-1, the J call TRBJ2-1; 12 nucleotides align to TRBD2. The CDR3 consists of 15 residues. The germline V gene has CDR1 SQVTM and CDR2 ANQGSEA. Unmatched junction bases numbered 8, after V lost 3 bases and J lost 8 bases. The CDR3: CSVDLGLAGTHEQFF. The CDR3 bases are TGCAGCGTTGATCTTGGACTAGCGGGAACCCATGAGCAGTTCTTC.

The chain combines TRBV4-1 with TRBJ2-7; D is perhaps TRBD1 (6 bases). CDR1 and CDR2 (germline): MGHRA, YSYEKL. V lost 3 bases, J lost 7 bases, and 16 bases lay in between. This CDR3 contains 14 residues. For the CDR3, the DNA is TGCGCCAGCAGCCAGACGACCCCCGGGACAGAGCAGTACTTC. This codes for CASSQTTPGTEQYF.

The CDR3: CASSLATGGDQPQHF. The DNA for the CDR3 is TGTGCCAGCAGCCTCGCGACAGGAGGGGATCAGCCCCAGCATTTT. The chain joins TRBV5-8 to TRBJ1-5; TRBD1 might be the D (6 bases). The CDR3 spans 15 residues. Trimming removed 4 bases from V and 5 bases from J, with 16 bases in between. Germline V lookup: CDR1 SGHTS, CDR2 YDEGEE.

This clone was seen just once. The rearrangement joins TRBV7-8 to TRBJ1-2; 7 positions match TRBD1. CDR1 is SGHVS and CDR2 is FQNEAQ in the germline V gene. V dropped 0 bases and J dropped 8; count of bases not matched to a gene: 12. The CDR3 is 16 residues long. The CDR3 protein is CASSLAYDMGQLGYTF. The CDR3 DNA is TGTGCCAGCAGCTTAGCATATGACATGGGACAGCTAGGCTACACCTTC.

Sample share makes this clone medium-sized. The chain is built from TRBV10-1 and TRBJ2-1, with 9 bases lining up with TRBD2. The CDR3 sequence is 13 residues long. V lost 4 bases, J lost 8 bases, and 3 bases stayed unmatched. Germline CDR1 WNHNN, CDR2 SYGVQD (reference sequence). In DNA, the CDR3 is TGCGCCAGCAGTGTTGGGACTAGCTATGAGCAGTTCTTC. Its translation is CASSVGTSYEQFF.

The chain joins TRBV30 to TRBJ2-1; D uncertain. This CDR3 is 14 amino acids long. Trimming pared 2 bases from V and 6 bases from J, leaving 14 bases between. Per germline, CDR1 GTSNPN and CDR2 SVGIG (reference sequence). The CDR3 DNA follows: TGTGCCTGGAGTTGGGAAGTCTCTTTCAATGAGCAGTTCTTC. It codes for CAWSWEVSFNEQFF.

The J gene is TRBJ1-5, the V gene TRBV4-1, with D possibly matching TRBD1 (5 bases). This CDR3 is 19 amino acids long. V shed 0 bases and J shed 1 base, with 19 bases lying between them. Germline V gene data show CDR1 as MGHRA and CDR2 as YSYEKL. The CDR3 protein is CASSQDTAGTRVSNQPQHF. DNA of the CDR3: TGCGCCAGCAGCCAAGATACAGCCGGGACCAGGGTGAGCAATCAGCCCCAGCATTTT.

The chain employs TRBV5-1 and TRBJ2-5; D may be TRBD2 (6 bases). Looked up from germline, CDR1 is SGHRS and CDR2 is YFSETQ. The CDR3 is made up of 16 amino acids. Between the trimmed V and J ends, which lost 4 bases and 1 base, there was a span of 17 bases. The CDR3 spells CASSKGRETLQETQYF. The CDR3 bases are TGCGCCAGCAGCAAGGGACGGGAGACACTCCAAGAGACCCAGTACTTC.

V and J are TRBV11-2 and TRBJ2-4, with no clear D. The CDR3 has 13 residues. V was trimmed by 5 bases and J by 5 bases, leaving 10 bases between them. Per the germline V gene, CDR1 is SGHAT and CDR2 is FQNNGV. DNA for the CDR3: TGTGCCAGCAGCCCGGAGAGCCAAAACATTCAGTACTTC. Amino acids: CASSPESQNIQYF.

The chain couples TRBV2 to TRBJ2-1; D is uncertain. Trimming took off 3 bases at V and 8 bases at J, with 8 bases between the two ends. Germline CDR1 reads SNHLY; CDR2 reads FYNNEI. This CDR3 is 12 amino acids long. CDR3 sequence: CASSDVRDEQFF. CDR3 bases: TGTGCCAGCAGTGACGTTAGAGATGAGCAGTTCTTC.

V gene TRBV4-1 combines with J gene TRBJ2-1, with a possible D match to TRBD2 (7 bases). The CDR3 runs 18 residues. Germline loops: CDR1 MGHRA, CDR2 YSYEKL. V was pared by 0 bases and J by 4 bases, with 19 bases between. The CDR3 region is CASSQEGRGHNLYNEQFF. The CDR3 region has the DNA TGCGCCAGCAGCCAAGAGGGGCGGGGGCATAATCTTTACAATGAGCAGTTCTTC.

This clone was seen a handful of times. This chain links TRBV27 with TRBJ1-5; D call uncertain. This CDR3 region has 12 residues. Germline V CDR1 and CDR2: MNHEY, SMNVEV (reference sequence). Trimming pared 5 bases from V and 5 bases from J, leaving 7 bases between. As DNA, the CDR3 is TGTGCCAGCAGTCCAATCGATCAGCCCCAGCATTTT. Encoded protein: CASSPIDQPQHF.

The chain recombines TRBV6-5 with TRBJ1-2; a possible D gene is TRBD1 (5 bases). Per the germline V gene, CDR1 is MNHEY and CDR2 is SVGAGI. Trimming removed 0 bases from V and 6 bases from J, with 14 bases in between. The length of the CDR3 is 15 residues. This chain's CDR3 is CASSYSSGMSDGYTF. The CDR3 nucleotides read TGTGCCAGCAGTTACTCCTCAGGGATGAGCGATGGCTACACCTTC.

The chain carries TRBV2 and TRBJ1-1; possibly TRBD1 for D (5 bases). Germline V gene sequence: CDR1 SNHLY, CDR2 FYNNEI. The CDR3 consists of 13 residues. V lost 3 bases, J lost 0 bases, and 5 bases lay in between. The CDR3 DNA is TGTGCCAGCAGTGACAGGGTGAACACTGAAGCTTTCTTT. This sequence encodes CASSDRVNTEAFF.